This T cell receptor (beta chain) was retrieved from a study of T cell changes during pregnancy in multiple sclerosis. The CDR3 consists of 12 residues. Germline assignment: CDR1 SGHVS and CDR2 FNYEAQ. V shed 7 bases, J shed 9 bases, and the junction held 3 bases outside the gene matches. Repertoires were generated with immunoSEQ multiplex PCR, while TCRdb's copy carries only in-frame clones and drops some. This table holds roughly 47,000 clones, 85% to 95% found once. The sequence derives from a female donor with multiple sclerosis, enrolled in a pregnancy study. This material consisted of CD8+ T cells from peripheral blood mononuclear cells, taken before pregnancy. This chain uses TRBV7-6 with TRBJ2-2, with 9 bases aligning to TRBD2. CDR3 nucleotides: TGTGCCAGCACTAGCGGGAACAGGGAGCTGTTTTTT. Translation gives CASTSGNRELFF.